The 25 T cell receptor beta chains below all came from one sample that was sequenced in a study of PD-1 blockade in classical Hodgkin lymphoma. Every single patient, without exception, relapsed after autologous stem cell transplantation, and brentuximab vedotin exposure varied. Sequencing was performed with immunoSEQ multiplex PCR; in TCRdb, only in-frame clones are kept and a portion is missing. The sample consists of roughly 4,200 clones, roughly three fifths of them appearing once. The material sequenced was peripheral blood mononuclear cells (PBMCs), taken before the second cycle of nivolumab. The receptors were gathered from a human donor with classical Hodgkin lymphoma.

V gene TRBV30 combines with J gene TRBJ1-1, with D perhaps TRBD1 (6 bases). CDR1 GTSNPN and CDR2 SVGIG come from the germline V gene (reference sequence). V was shortened by 3 bases and J by 6 bases, with 14 bases between the two germline ends. CDR3 size: 13 residues. CDR3 loop: CAWSTGRWAEAFF. CDR3 DNA sequence: TGTGCCTGGAGCACAGGGAGGTGGGCTGAAGCTTTCTTT. Full variable domain (remainder filled in from reference TRBV30 and TRBJ1-1): SQTIHQWPATLVQPVGSPLSLECTVEGTSNPNLYWYRQAAGRGLQLLFYSVGIGQISSEVPQNLSASRPQDRQFILSSKKLLLSDSGFYLCAWSTGRWAEAFFGQGTRLTVV.

This clone has more than one count but fewer than ten. This chain links TRBV19 with TRBJ2-3, with 12 bases aligning to TRBD2. This CDR3 contains 18 residues. Looked up from germline, CDR1 is LNHDA and CDR2 is SQIVND (reference sequence). V gave up 2 bases and J gave up 4 bases; unmatched junction bases: 10. The CDR3 region is CASSITRLAGVKADTQYF. DNA of the CDR3: TGTGCCAGTAGTATAACGAGACTAGCGGGAGTCAAGGCAGATACGCAGTATTTT. Using reference TRBV19 and TRBJ2-3 for the parts outside the CDR3, the full variable domain is DGGITQSPKYLFRKEGQNVTLSCEQNLNHDAMYWYRQDPGQGLRLIYYSQIVNDFQKGDIAEGYSVSREKKESFPLTVTSAQKNPTAFYLCASSITRLAGVKADTQYFGPGTRLTVL.

The CDR3 DNA sequence: TGTGCCACCAGCAGAGGAGCAATCCAAGAGACCCAGTACTTC. Translated, it gives CATSRGAIQETQYF. The chain joins TRBV15 to TRBJ2-5; D remains ambiguous. The germline V and J ends were trimmed by 1 base and 1 base, with 7 bases remaining between them. CDR3 length equals 14 residues. Germline values: CDR1 LNHNV, CDR2 YYDKDF (reference sequence).

With respect to this clone: Germline and junction disagree at one end, which may indicate a read error. The CDR3 DNA follows: TGTGCCAGCGGTGAAGGGGGTCTAGGGACCTTCTACGAGCAGTACTTC. Translated: CASGEGGLGTFYEQYF. The chain has TRBV2 and TRBJ2-7; perhaps TRBD1 as D (6 bases). Germline CDR1 is SNHLY and CDR2 is FYNNEI. The CDR3 spans 16 residues.

This chain uses TRBV11-2 with TRBJ1-4; D call uncertain. The germline V gene has CDR1 SGHAT and CDR2 FQNNGV. CDR3 length: 14 residues. V was pared by 5 bases and J by 8 bases, with 15 bases between. Written as DNA, the CDR3 is TGTGCCAGCAGCCCCACCCTTGCGGGAGAAAAACTGTTTTTT. Amino acids: CASSPTLAGEKLFF.

This clone was observed once. This chain joins TRBV7-9 and TRBJ2-5; TRBD2 is a possible D gene (6 bases). The V end was cut by 5 bases, the J end by 3 bases, with 13 bases between. CDR1 and CDR2 from the germline V gene are SEHNR and FQNEAQ (reference sequence). CDR3 length: 14 residues. The CDR3 bases are TGTGCCAGCAGCCGGCAGCTAGCGAAAGAGACCCAGTACTTC. It encodes CASSRQLAKETQYF.

V and J are TRBV11-2 and TRBJ2-6; D is unclear. This CDR3 contains 18 residues. From germline, CDR1 is SGHAT and CDR2 FQNNGV. Trimming shortened V by 5 bases and J by 0 bases, and 17 bases separated the two germline ends. Written as DNA, the CDR3 is TGTGCCAGCAGCCGCGACGGCCGACATTTCTCTGGGGCCAACGTCCTGACTTTC. It translates to CASSRDGRHFSGANVLTF.

The chain employs TRBV21-1 and TRBJ2-1; TRBD2, the D gene given by the table, was not confirmed from the DNA. TRBV21-1 is described as a pseudogene. The CDR3 totals 10 residues. This CDR3 reads CASSKLATFF. In DNA form, the CDR3 reads TGTGCCAGCAGCAAACTTGCGACTTTCTTC.

The genes are TRBV6-1 and TRBJ1-1, with D perhaps matching TRBD1 (5 bases). Germline V gene data show CDR1 as MNHNS and CDR2 as SASEGT. V was cut by 4 bases and J by 7 bases, with 13 bases left in between. CDR3 length: 13 amino acids. CDR3 coding DNA: TGTGCCAGCAGTGTTACTGGGGGGGGTGAAGCTTTCTTT. It translates to CASSVTGGGEAFF.

The chain recombines TRBV30 with TRBJ2-1; TRBD2 is a possible D gene (5 bases). There are 13 residues in the CDR3. In germline, CDR1 is GTSNPN, CDR2 SVGIG (reference sequence). Deletions cut 6 bases from V and 3 bases from J, with 12 bases between. CDR3 sequence (DNA): TGTGCCTGTCGGCGGGCTGGCTACAATGAGCAGTTCTTC. As protein: CACRRAGYNEQFF.

The chain employs TRBV5-1 and TRBJ1-4; D call uncertain. The CDR3 spans 15 residues. Germline values: CDR1 SGHRS, CDR2 YFSETQ. V dropped 0 bases and J dropped 2 bases, with 8 bases sitting between them. CDR3 in DNA: TGCGCCAGCAGCTTGGGTAGTCGGACTAATGAAAAACTGTTTTTT. This gives the protein CASSLGSRTNEKLFF.

In its sample, this clone ranks as medium-sized. The J gene is TRBJ1-4, the V gene TRBV4-1, with 8 bases matching TRBD1. The CDR3 consists of 15 residues. With 2 bases clipped from V and 7 bases from J, the junction kept 6 bases outside the gene matches. The germline gives CDR1 MGHRA, CDR2 YSYEKL. The CDR3 loop is CASSQNQGAGEKLFF. In DNA, the CDR3 is TGCGCCAGCAGCCAAAATCAGGGGGCAGGTGAAAAACTGTTTTTT.

The rearrangement joins TRBV6-5 to TRBJ1-2, with D possibly TRBD1 on 6 matching bases. Trimming removed 4 bases from V and 3 bases from J, with 15 bases in between. The CDR3 is 15 residues long. Germline V gives CDR1 MNHEY, CDR2 SVGAGI. The DNA of the CDR3 is TGTGCCAGCAGTTTCCGACAGGCCGATCACTATGGCTACACCTTC. As protein: CASSFRQADHYGYTF.

V is TRBV25-1 and J is TRBJ2-7; maybe TRBD1 (6 bases). V was trimmed by 1 base and J by 1 base, leaving 20 bases between them. The CDR3 extends over 18 amino acids. CDR1 and CDR2 from the germline V gene are MGHDK and SYGVNS. This CDR3 reads CASSECPPAGDRSYEQYF. In nucleotides, the CDR3 is TGTGCCAGCAGTGAATGCCCCCCGGCAGGGGATCGGTCCTACGAGCAGTACTTC.

This clone turned up a few times. The J gene is TRBJ2-1, the V gene TRBV30; TRBD1 matches 8 bases. Germline values: CDR1 GTSNPN, CDR2 SVGIG (reference sequence). The CDR3 spans 11 residues. V shed 5 bases, J shed 6 bases, and the junction held 0 bases outside the gene matches. The CDR3 reads CAWDRGNEQFF. For the CDR3, the DNA is TGTGCCTGGGACAGGGGCAATGAGCAGTTCTTC.

The chain is built from TRBV10-1 and TRBJ1-5; D is unclear. V lost 8 bases to trimming and J lost 0 bases, with 11 bases between them. The CDR3 has 14 amino acids. Germline V gene sequence: CDR1 WNHNN, CDR2 SYGVQD (reference sequence). The CDR3 spells CASGEPYSNQPQHF. CDR3 bases: TGCGCCAGCGGGGAGCCGTATAGCAATCAGCCCCAGCATTTT.

The chain combines TRBV30 with TRBJ2-3; TRBD2 matches at 12 bases. The CDR3 covers 16 residues. The trim removed 3 bases at V and 6 bases at J, leaving 10 bases unmatched. Germline assignment: CDR1 GTSNPN and CDR2 SVGIG (reference sequence). DNA for the CDR3: TGTGCCTGGAGCCTACCTAGGCTAGCGGGAGGGGATACGCAGTATTTT. Translated: CAWSLPRLAGGDTQYF.

The rearrangement joins TRBV14 to TRBJ1-4; the D gene is possibly TRBD1 (6 bases). Germline CDR1 reads SGHDN; CDR2 reads FVKESK. This CDR3 contains 15 residues. V was shortened by 3 bases and J by 7 bases, with 15 bases between the two germline ends. CDR3 bases: TGTGCCAGCAGCCATGAGCAGGGGCCGGGTGAAAAACTGTTTTTT. Protein product: CASSHEQGPGEKLFF. Using reference TRBV14 and TRBJ1-4 for the parts outside the CDR3, the full variable domain is EAGVTQFPSHSVIEKGQTVTLRCDPISGHDNLYWYRRVMGKEIKFLLHFVKESKQDESGMPNNRFLAERTGGTYSTLKVQPAELEDSGVYFCASSHEQGPGEKLFFGSGTQLSVL.

The rearrangement joins TRBV12-2 to TRBJ2-3; the table calls TRBD2, which could not be checked here. TRBV12-2 is designated a pseudogene. The CDR3 contains 17 residues. DNA of the CDR3: TGTGCAAGTCGCTTAGGGACCGGGACTAGCGGCACAGATACGCAGTATTTT. Translating gives CASRLGTGTSGTDTQYF.

This clone turned up a few times. CDR3 nucleotides: TGTGCCAGCAGGGCAGTTGGGACAGGAGGTAAGGCTTTCTTT. Translation: CASRAVGTGGKAFF. The rearrangement uses TRBV2 and TRBJ1-1; TRBD1 agrees at 8 bases. The CDR3 is made up of 14 amino acids. J was trimmed by 11 bases and V by 6 bases; bases with no gene match: 14. CDR1 and CDR2 from the germline V gene are SNHLY and FYNNEI.

Only a few counts were recorded for this clone. The V call is TRBV11-2, the J call TRBJ2-1, with a tentative D call TRBD1 (6 bases). Germline V lookup: CDR1 SGHAT, CDR2 FQNNGV. V dropped 5 bases and J dropped 7 bases, with 12 bases sitting between them. The CDR3 sequence is 13 residues long. CDR3 DNA: TGTGCCAGCAGCCCCAGGGGTGGGAATGAGCAGTTCTTC. Translated: CASSPRGGNEQFF.

The chain joins TRBV15 to TRBJ1-5, with no clear D. Trimming removed 0 bases at V and 4 bases at J, with 10 bases between. The CDR3 length is 15 residues. Germline loops: CDR1 LNHNV, CDR2 YYDKDF (reference sequence). Here the CDR3 DNA reads TGTGCCACCAGCAGAGATATATTAAGTAATCAGCCCCAGCATTTT. It yields the protein CATSRDILSNQPQHF.

The chain uses TRBV23-1 and TRBJ2-5, with D unclear. TRBV23-1 is placed among ORFs of uncertain function. V was cut by 8 bases and J by 5 bases, with 6 bases left in between. There are 10 residues in the CDR3. CDR3 sequence (DNA): TGCGCCAGCGAAGGGGAGACCCAGTACTTC. Its translation: CASEGETQYF.

The chain carries TRBV7-9 and TRBJ2-5; D might be TRBD1 or TRBD2, each matching 5 bases. From germline, CDR1 is SEHNR and CDR2 FQNEAQ (reference sequence). The V gene lost 1 base and the J gene lost 0 bases, with 15 bases spanning the gap. The length of the CDR3 is 17 residues. The CDR3 spells CASSLGRSKGNQETQYF. CDR3 nucleotide sequence: TGTGCCAGCAGCTTAGGGAGGTCAAAGGGGAACCAAGAGACCCAGTACTTC.

The rearrangement joins TRBV7-2 to TRBJ2-3; perhaps TRBD1 as D (6 bases). V dropped 9 bases and J dropped 0 bases, with 16 bases sitting between them. There are 15 residues in the CDR3. Germline V gives CDR1 SGHTA, CDR2 FQGNSA. The CDR3 reads CASLRGLTSTDTQYF. CDR3 bases: TGTGCCAGTCTCAGGGGTCTCACTAGCACAGATACGCAGTATTTT. Complete variable domain (other parts from reference TRBV7-2 and TRBJ2-3): GAGVSQSPSNKVTEKGKDVELRCDPISGHTALYWYRQSLGQGLEFLIYFQGNSAPDKSGLPSDRFSAERTGGSVSTLTIQRTQQEDSAVYLCASLRGLTSTDTQYFGPGTRLTVL.